This T cell receptor beta chain was profiled in a study of cytomegalovirus exposure and HLA in healthy donors. This CDR3 comprises 13 residues. V dropped 4 bases and J dropped 0 bases, with 5 bases sitting between them. Germline values: CDR1 SGHKS, CDR2 YYEKEE (reference sequence). As for the donors, each was a healthy bone marrow donor. Comments on this clone: Its antigen is not identified. A read error is possible here, since a much larger clone lies one base away.

It was with 60 Vbeta and 13 Jbeta primers that the PCR ran. The table came from immunoSEQ multiplex PCR; TCRdb's copy has only in-frame clones and leaves some out. The table has some 90,000 clones, over 65% seen once. General observations from the study: By HLA locus, TCR association rates varied in a later analysis, with DRB1 showing the most and HLA-C the fewest. Presence/absence results assume similar sequencing depth per donor, which may not hold.

Source material: PBMCs. This chain uses TRBV5-5 with TRBJ1-3; weak D call: TRBD1 (5 bases). The source is a man in his fifties in good health and CMV-seronegative. CDR3 amino acids: CASSDSSGNTIYF. DNA of the CDR3: TGTGCCAGCAGCGACAGCTCTGGAAACACCATATATTTT. The whole variable domain, remainder taken from reference TRBV5-5 and TRBJ1-3, is DAGVTQSPTHLIKTRGQQVTLRCSPISGHKSVSWYQQVLGQGPQFIFQYYEKEERGRGNFPDRFSARQFPNYSSELNVNALLLGDSALYLCASSDSSGNTIYFGEGSWLTVV.